These T cell receptor beta chains were read from a single sample in a study of shared clonotypes between healthy human individuals. This table comes from immunoSEQ multiplex PCR, and its TCRdb copy is limited to in-frame clones, with some not included. The sample has about half a million clones; around 79% are singletons. Material for sequencing was PBMCs. These receptors were taken from a woman in her thirties or forties in good health. Some clones in this sample may be carry-over from other donors' samples. Both conserved end residues are part of each CDR3. A D gene is named only where the DNA matches it firmly. The size entry is marked missing in some rows and otherwise reads once, few, many or a size class.

TGCAGCGTGCGGGACATAAGCACAGATACGCAGTATTTT,CSVRDISTDTQYF,.,TRBV29-1,TRBJ2-3,.
TGTGCCAGCAGTTCCCCTATTCGACAGGGGCGCTACGAGCAGTACTTC,CASSSPIRQGRYEQYF,TRBD1,TRBV28,TRBJ2-7,.
TGCGCCAGCAGCCACCTAGCGGGAGCTTCGGGGAATGAGCAGTTCTTC,CASSHLAGASGNEQFF,TRBD2,TRBV4-3,TRBJ2-1,few
TGCGCCAGCAGCTTGGTGTTTGGGCTAGACTCCTACGAGCAGTACTTC,CASSLVFGLDSYEQYF,.,TRBV5-1,TRBJ2-7,.
TGCAGCGCCGACAGGGCGGGGGCCGGGGAGCTGTTTTTT,CSADRAGAGELFF,.,TRBV29-1,TRBJ2-2,.
TGTGCCAGCAGCTCAGGGACAGGGCTAGACAATCAGCCCCAGCATTTT,CASSSGTGLDNQPQHF,TRBD1,TRBV5-6,TRBJ1-5,.
TGTGCCGGCCTGGGACTAGCGGGAGCCAATGAGCAGTTCTTC,CAGLGLAGANEQFF,TRBD2,TRBV2,TRBJ2-1,.
TGTGCCAGTAAAGGGGCTAGAGAGCAGTTCTTC,CASKGAREQFF,.,TRBV19,TRBJ2-1,once
TGTGCCAGCTCACCTCAAGGCCCCAACGAGCAGTACTTC,CASSPQGPNEQYF,.,TRBV18,TRBJ2-7,.
TGTGCCAGTAGCATCAGCCTAAATCAGCCCCAGCATTTT,CASSISLNQPQHF,.,TRBV19,TRBJ1-5,.
TGTGCCAGCAGTGTGGATCGGCACCCGAACACCGGGGAGCTGTTTTTT,CASSVDRHPNTGELFF,.,TRBV2,TRBJ2-2,.
TGTGCCAGCAGCTTTCGACAGGCCTACGAGCAGTACTTC,CASSFRQAYEQYF,.,TRBV7-2,TRBJ2-7,.
TGTGCCTGGAGTTTGGCAGCGACAGGCGAGCAGTACTTC,CAWSLAATGEQYF,.,TRBV30,TRBJ2-7,few
TGTGCCAGCAGTTACTCTGGGGATGGCTACACCTTC,CASSYSGDGYTF,.,TRBV6-6,TRBJ1-2,.
TGTGCCACCAGCAGAGATCGCGGGACCCAGTACTTC,CATSRDRGTQYF,.,TRBV15,TRBJ2-5,once
TGCGCCAGCAGCCCTGGTAGAGGACCTAGCTCCTACGAGCAGTACTTC,CASSPGRGPSSYEQYF,.,TRBV4-1,TRBJ2-7,.
TGTGCCAGCAGCTTAATTCCCCCCGTGGGGAAAACCTCCTACGAGCAGTACTTC,CASSLIPPVGKTSYEQYF,.,TRBV11-1,TRBJ2-7,.
TGTGCCAGCGCCGGACTAGCGGGAGGCAATGAGCAGTTCTTC,CASAGLAGGNEQFF,TRBD2,TRBV6-4,TRBJ2-1,once
TGTGCCAGCAGCTTGGAACAGGGGTTGGGCTACACCTTC,CASSLEQGLGYTF,TRBD1,TRBV5-5,TRBJ1-2,.
TGTGCCAGTAGTATCTACTTTAGCGGGAGGGCCGTCGAGCAGTACTTC,CASSIYFSGRAVEQYF,TRBD2,TRBV19,TRBJ2-7,.
TGTGCCAGCAGTTTAGGTAGCCCGAAAAGCTACGAGCAGTACTTC,CASSLGSPKSYEQYF,.,TRBV27,TRBJ2-7,.
TGTGCCTGGAGTCCTTCTCCGGGACAGGGATTCTATGGCTACACCTTC,CAWSPSPGQGFYGYTF,TRBD1,TRBV30,TRBJ1-2,.
TGTGCCAGCAGTTCTACAGGGGACGGGGCTGAAGCTTTCTTT,CASSSTGDGAEAFF,TRBD1,TRBV28,TRBJ1-1,.
TGTGCCAGTAGAGACAGGCACTCCTACAATGAGCAGTTCTTC,CASRDRHSYNEQFF,.,TRBV19,TRBJ2-1,.
TGTGCCAGCAGGGAAGAGACCCAGTACTTC,CASREETQYF,.,TRBV2,TRBJ2-5,.
TGTGCCAGCAGCGACCCCTCGACTAGCGTTAGCACAGATACGCAGTATTTT,CASSDPSTSVSTDTQYF,TRBD2,TRBV9,TRBJ2-3,.
TGTGCCAGTAGTATCGCCCACCTCGGGGACTACGAGCAGTACTTC,CASSIAHLGDYEQYF,.,TRBV19,TRBJ2-7,few
TGCAGCGTTGATGACCCACAGGGCTCAGGAGAAAAACTGTTTTTT,CSVDDPQGSGEKLFF,.,TRBV29-1,TRBJ1-4,.
TGCGCCAGCAGCTGGATTACAGGGGACTATGGCTACACCTTC,CASSWITGDYGYTF,TRBD1,TRBV5-1,TRBJ1-2,once
TGTGCCAGCAGCACCCTGACGGGACAGGGTTCGTACGAGCAGTACTTC,CASSTLTGQGSYEQYF,TRBD1,TRBV7-8,TRBJ2-7,.